The subject of this entry is one T cell receptor (beta chain). The target of this receptor is not known. Qualities for individual bases were not recorded, and no much larger clone is one base off. This entry belongs to a study of control samples from healthy donors and cancer patients (dated by TCRdb to 2020 to 2021). The germline ends are 12 bases apart after V is trimmed by 0 bases and J by 1 base. From a lookup of the germline V gene, CDR1 and CDR2 are MNHEY and SVGAGI. The CDR3 has 16 amino acids, counting the end cysteine and phenylalanine. Left in the record is the CDR3 DNA by itself, 48 bases read in frame from the first base. Library creation used the immunoSEQ multiplex PCR assay. This is the immuneACCESS table as TCRdb keeps it, with only in-frame sequences that have V and J called. A part of the clones is gone; compared with another copy, unresolved V genes explain less than half, and the rest is unexplained. The sample table contains about 50,000 clones; only one count was recorded for 93% of them. Around 22% of the sample rests with the top ten.

This TCR derives from a woman between 45 and 60 years old with head and neck cancer. The chain is assembled from TRBV6-5 and TRBJ1-1; the D gene is unclear. The sample was PBMCs. CDR3 protein: CASSYSRGRANTEAFF. The DNA is as follows: TGTGCCAGCAGTTACTCCCGGGGTAGGGCGAACACTGAAGCTTTCTTT.